One sample yielded the 26 T cell receptor beta chains listed below, sequenced in a study of CD8 T cells in ankylosing spondylitis. Study results and caveats: Characteristic, it appeared, of ankylosing spondylitis blood was a TCR beta motif of roughly eight highly homologous variants.

For these receptors, no antigen is known. TCRdb ran MiXCR on the 5' RACE reads and lists one entry per CDR3 protein. The sample holds over 400,000 distinct CDR3 sequences; 25% to 30% are singletons and the top ten take roughly 0.8%. The sample was blood, either unsorted or a sorted T cell fraction (not recorded which). These receptors came from a male donor with ankylosing spondylitis.

The rearrangement joins TRBV6-1 to TRBJ2-3; 14 nucleotides align to TRBD2. Losses at the gene ends were 1 base for V and 8 bases for J; bases not matched to a gene: 2. The CDR3 loop spans 15 amino acids. The germline gives CDR1 MNHNS, CDR2 SASEGT. CDR3 region: CASSEVGTSGGTQYF. For the CDR3, the DNA is TGTGCCAGCAGTGAAGTGGGGACTAGCGGGGGTACGCAGTATTTT.

The sample holds a few counts of this clonotype. The chain uses TRBV5-5 and TRBJ1-4; TRBD1 might be the D (6 bases). Trimming shortened V by 7 bases and J by 5 bases, and 12 bases separated the two germline ends. Germline V gives CDR1 SGHKS, CDR2 YYEKEE (reference sequence). This CDR3 comprises 13 residues. CDR3 loop: CASSTGMNEKLFF. CDR3 sequence (DNA): TGTGCCAGCTCTACAGGGATGAATGAAAAACTGTTTTTT.

This chain connects TRBV20-1 to TRBJ2-2; no firm D call. The CDR3 is 13 amino acids. Germline V gene data show CDR1 as DFQATT and CDR2 as SNEGSKA (reference sequence). The V end was cut by 0 bases, the J end by 2 bases, with 4 bases between. The CDR3 loop reads CSARDPNTGELFF. CDR3 in DNA: TGCAGTGCTAGAGATCCTAACACCGGGGAGCTGTTTTTT.

This clonotype was seen only a few times. The chain carries TRBV12-3 or TRBV12-4 and TRBJ2-7; 8 positions agree with TRBD2. The CDR3 contains 13 residues. J was trimmed by 5 bases and V by 5 bases; bases with no gene match: 5. The CDR3 protein is CASSGTSGHEQYF. CDR3 sequence (DNA): TGTGCCAGCAGTGGGACTAGTGGGCACGAGCAGTACTTC.

The V call is TRBV5-1, the J call TRBJ2-1; 12 nucleotides agree with TRBD2. V trimming: 0 bases; J trimming: 6 bases; junction bases outside the gene matches: 7. The germline V gene encodes CDR1 SGHRS and CDR2 YFSETQ. The CDR3 consists of 17 residues. The CDR3 sequence is CASSLAETSGRGNEQFF. CDR3 DNA: TGCGCCAGCAGCTTGGCCGAGACTAGCGGGAGAGGCAATGAGCAGTTCTTC.

This chain uses TRBV20-1 with TRBJ2-3; TRBD1 might be the D (6 bases). V lost 4 bases and J 0 bases, leaving 17 bases between the germline ends. The CDR3 is 16 amino acids. The V gene's germline CDR1 is DFQATT and CDR2 SNEGSKA (reference sequence). DNA of the CDR3: TGCAGTGCTACCCCCCCTGGACAGAGAAGCACAGATACGCAGTATTTT. Translated: CSATPPGQRSTDTQYF.

In this sample, this clonotype turned up a few times. This sequence joins TRBV18 and TRBJ2-6; D is ambiguous. With 6 bases removed from V and 1 base from J, the gap between germline ends came to 10 bases. The length of the CDR3 is 15 residues. Germline lookup yields CDR1 KGHSH and CDR2 LQKENI. Written as DNA, the CDR3 is TGTGCCAGCTCTGGCGAGAGGTCTGGGGCCAACGTCCTGACTTTC. Protein product: CASSGERSGANVLTF.

The chain is built from TRBV29-1 and TRBJ2-3; 8 bases are shared with TRBD2. V lost 4 bases to trimming and J lost 4 bases; unmatched junction nucleotides: 13. Germline values: CDR1 SQVTM, CDR2 ANQGSEA. This CDR3 spans 16 amino acids. Here the CDR3 reads CSVGALAVLGSDTQYF. In DNA, the CDR3 is TGCAGCGTTGGAGCACTAGCGGTCTTAGGTTCAGATACGCAGTATTTT.

This chain links TRBV3-1 with TRBJ2-3; tentative D call: TRBD1 (7 bases). Trimming stripped 1 base from V and 6 bases from J, with 17 bases between. This CDR3 is 16 amino acids long. Germline lookup yields CDR1 LGHDT and CDR2 YNNKEL (reference sequence). As DNA, the CDR3 is TGTGCCAGCAGCCAAGGCCCAGGGGGGAGTTACGATACGCAGTATTTT. Its protein is CASSQGPGGSYDTQYF.

The CDR3 is CATKGAPLGGQETQYF. The CDR3 nucleotides are TGTGCCACCAAGGGTGCACCCCTTGGGGGACAAGAGACCCAGTACTTC. The chain employs TRBV6-1 and TRBJ2-5; either TRBD1 or TRBD2 may supply D (5 bases each). The CDR3 sequence is 16 residues long. The V and J ends lost 10 bases and 2 bases respectively, with 23 bases between them. In germline, CDR1 is MNHNS, CDR2 SASEGT.

This clonotype was seen just once. The gene calls are TRBV11-2 and TRBJ1-5, with TRBD1 matching over 9 bases. V dropped 5 bases and J dropped 3; count of bases not matched to a gene: 5. Germline V CDR1 and CDR2: SGHAT, FQNNGV. There are 15 residues in the CDR3. The CDR3 sequence is CASSQGDRDNQPQHF. In DNA form, the CDR3 reads TGTGCCAGCAGCCAGGGGGACAGGGACAATCAGCCCCAGCATTTT.

The V and J genes are TRBV15 and TRBJ2-5, with D tentatively TRBD1 (5 bases). This CDR3 spans 12 amino acids. The V gene's germline CDR1 is LNHNV and CDR2 YYDKDF (reference sequence). V dropped 5 bases and J dropped 6 bases, with 10 bases sitting between them. Here the CDR3 DNA reads TGTGCCACCAGCGTAGGGGCTCAGACCCAGTACTTC. This encodes CATSVGAQTQYF.

The rearrangement links TRBV12-3 or TRBV12-4 to TRBJ2-1, with 8 nucleotides matching TRBD2. Trimming cost V 6 bases and J 0 bases; bases outside gene matches: 7. The CDR3 contains 16 residues. CDR3 in DNA: TGTGCCAGCAGAGGGGCCAGCGGGAGCTCCTACAATGAGCAGTTCTTC. Its protein is CASRGASGSSYNEQFF.

V is TRBV12-3 or TRBV12-4 and J is TRBJ1-1; 8 bases fit TRBD1. J gave up 4 bases and V 1 base, and 20 bases lay outside the gene matches. CDR3 size: 20 residues. The CDR3 loop is CASSLGFGRGRDLYGTEAFF. In DNA form, the CDR3 reads TGTGCCAGCAGTTTAGGTTTCGGCAGGGGGCGCGATCTTTATGGCACTGAAGCTTTCTTT.

In its sample, this clonotype was seen a few times. The chain uses TRBV5-1 and TRBJ2-6; D is unclear. Germline lookup yields CDR1 SGHRS and CDR2 YFSETQ. CDR3 size: 16 residues. Trimming removed 0 bases from V and 0 bases from J, with 7 bases in between. The CDR3 bases are TGCGCCAGCAGCTTGGACCAGTTCTCTGGGGCCAACGTCCTGACTTTC. As protein: CASSLDQFSGANVLTF.

The chain couples TRBV7-9 to TRBJ1-5; unclear D gene. Between the trimmed V and J ends, which lost 1 base and 5 bases, there was a span of 9 bases. The germline V gene encodes CDR1 SEHNR and CDR2 FQNEAQ (reference sequence). The CDR3 runs to 14 residues. The CDR3: CASSLVLRDQPQHF. CDR3 in DNA: TGTGCCAGCAGCTTAGTCCTGCGGGATCAGCCCCAGCATTTT.

The chain is built from TRBV2 and TRBJ2-3; D unclear. Germline CDR1 reads SNHLY; CDR2 reads FYNNEI. Trimming removed 2 bases at V and 5 bases at J, with 14 bases between. The CDR3 spans 15 residues. The CDR3 region is CASSELLPDIDTQYF. The DNA of the CDR3 is TGTGCCAGCAGTGAACTACTCCCGGATATAGATACGCAGTATTTT.

This clonotype was found a few times. The J gene is TRBJ2-1, the V gene TRBV11-2, with D maybe TRBD2 (8 bases). This CDR3 has 19 amino acids. The germline V and J ends were trimmed by 5 bases and 5 bases, with 28 bases remaining between them. Germline-derived CDR1 and CDR2 are SGHAT and FQNNGV. The DNA for the CDR3 is TGTGCCAGCAGCGAAAGGGGGCTAGCGGGTAAGGTTTGGGACAATGAGCAGTTCTTC. It is translated as CASSERGLAGKVWDNEQFF.

This clonotype was seen a handful of times. The rearrangement joins TRBV29-1 to TRBJ1-4; D not resolved. CDR1 and CDR2 (germline): SQVTM, ANQGSEA. The CDR3 sequence is 17 residues long. Trimming took 4 bases from V and 3 from J, leaving 21 bases between them. The CDR3 spells CSVAVLGLIPPNEKLFF. The DNA of the CDR3 is TGCAGCGTTGCGGTCCTCGGGCTAATTCCGCCTAATGAAAAACTGTTTTTT.

This clonotype was seen only a few times. This chain connects TRBV7-2 to TRBJ2-3; D ambiguous. Germline CDR1 SGHTA, CDR2 FQGNSA. V gave up 4 bases and J gave up 0 bases, with 17 bases separating them. The CDR3 is 17 amino acids. CDR3 coding DNA: TGTGCCAGCAGCTCGGTGAGGCGGAAAACTAGCACAGATACGCAGTATTTT. Its translation: CASSSVRRKTSTDTQYF.

Ten or more counts support this clonotype. The rearrangement uses TRBV7-9 and TRBJ2-7, with TRBD2 as a possible D gene (5 bases). CDR1 and CDR2 (germline): SEHNR, FQNEAQ (reference sequence). The CDR3 contains 13 residues. Trimming pared 2 bases from V and 6 bases from J, leaving 11 bases between. DNA of the CDR3: TGTGCCAGCAGCTTAATGGGAGATTCCGAGCAGTACTTC. This encodes CASSLMGDSEQYF.

The CDR3 sequence: CASSLIIRGRGPGEQYF. The CDR3 coding sequence is TGTGCCAGCAGCTTAATAATCCGAGGCAGGGGGCCCGGCGAGCAGTACTTC. The chain employs TRBV7-9 and TRBJ2-7, with 8 bases matching TRBD1. V lost 2 bases, J lost 6 bases, and 15 bases stayed unmatched. This CDR3 comprises 17 residues. Germline CDR1 SEHNR, CDR2 FQNEAQ (reference sequence). Complete variable domain (other parts from reference TRBV7-9 and TRBJ2-7): DTGVSQNPRHKITKRGQNVTFRCDPISEHNRLYWYRQTLGQGPEFLTYFQNEAQLEKSRLLSDRFSAERPKGSFSTLEIQRTEQGDSAMYLCASSLIIRGRGPGEQYFGPGTRLTVT.

The chain uses TRBV20-1 and TRBJ2-7; D is uncertain. The length of the CDR3 is 14 residues. V lost 0 bases and J 0 bases, leaving 9 bases between the germline ends. The germline CDR1 and CDR2 sequences are DFQATT and SNEGSKA (reference sequence). The CDR3 coding sequence is TGCAGTGCTAGAGATCTGTCGACCTCCTACGAGCAGTACTTC. Amino acid sequence: CSARDLSTSYEQYF.

This sequence joins TRBV15 and TRBJ2-1; D is perhaps TRBD1 or TRBD2 (5 bases each). This CDR3 has 15 amino acids. Germline CDR1 and CDR2: LNHNV and YYDKDF (reference sequence). Trimming left V 1 base short and J 5 bases short, with 12 bases between. This CDR3 is CATSRGGADNNEQFF. The CDR3 nucleotides are TGTGCCACCAGCAGAGGAGGGGCGGACAACAATGAGCAGTTCTTC.

V is TRBV5-1 and J is TRBJ2-7; TRBD2 agrees at 10 bases. V shed 0 bases and J 5 bases; nucleotides not matched to a gene: 5. This CDR3 is 15 amino acids long. Per germline, CDR1 SGHRS and CDR2 YFSETQ. The DNA of the CDR3 is TGCGCCAGCAGCTTGGAAGGGGGGACTAGCGACGAGCAGTACTTC. Its protein product is CASSLEGGTSDEQYF.

This clonotype was picked up a small number of times. The chain has TRBV5-6 and TRBJ2-3, with 7 bases lining up with TRBD1. Germline trimming cut 4 bases from V and 2 bases from J; bases unmatched to any gene: 4. The CDR3 covers 14 residues. Germline CDR1 is SGHDT and CDR2 is YYEEEE. The CDR3, as DNA: TGTGCCAGCAGCGTGACAGGGAACACAGATACGCAGTATTTT. Its translation: CASSVTGNTDTQYF.